This T cell receptor beta chain was sequenced in a study of CD8 T cells in Susac syndrome. Patients with Susac syndrome met diagnostic criteria that were recently defined for definite or probable disease. With random hexamers, roughly 0.45 to 1 ug RNA was reverse transcribed. TCRdb passed the immunoSEQ multiplex PCR reads through MiXCR, listing each CDR3 protein once. The sample has some 200,000 distinct CDR3 sequences; approximately 95% are singletons. There are 12 residues in the CDR3. V lost 6 bases and J 8 bases, leaving 13 bases between the germline ends. CDR1 is LGHDT and CDR2 is YNNKEL in the germline V gene (reference sequence). General observations from the study: The total CD8+ repertoires contained roughly 17 Susac-specific public clones, and the CD8+ TEMRA repertoires contained five or six. Peak Susac CD8+ clonal expansion occurred in TEMRA cells and active patients.

On this clonotype: No antigen is known for it.

This TCR was recovered from a human donor with Susac syndrome. The chain is built from TRBV3-1 and TRBJ1-2; TRBD1 is a possible D gene (6 bases). The sample consisted of CD8+ T cells from PBMCs. The CDR3 DNA reads as TGTGCCAGCAGACAGGGTTCTCAGGGCTACACCTTC. This codes for CASRQGSQGYTF.